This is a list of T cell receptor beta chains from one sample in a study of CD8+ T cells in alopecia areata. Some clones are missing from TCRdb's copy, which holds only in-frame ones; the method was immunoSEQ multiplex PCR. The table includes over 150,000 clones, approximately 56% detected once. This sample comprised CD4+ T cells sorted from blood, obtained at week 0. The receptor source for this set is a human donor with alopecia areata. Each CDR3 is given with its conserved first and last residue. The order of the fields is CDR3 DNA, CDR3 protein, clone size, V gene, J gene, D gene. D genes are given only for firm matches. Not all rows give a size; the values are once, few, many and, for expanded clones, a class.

TGTGCCAGCAGCCAAAGAAGCGGGGGGGCCGGTGAGACCCAGTACTTC	CASSQRSGGAGETQYF	.	TRBV4-2	TRBJ2-5	TRBD2
TGCAGCTCTGGGGACAGTAACTATGGCTACACCTTC	CSSGDSNYGYTF	few	TRBV29-1	TRBJ1-2	TRBD1
TGCGCCAGCAGCCAAGTTGAGGCCCTCTCAGGGGGCGATAACTATGGCTACACCTTC	CASSQVEALSGGDNYGYTF	few	TRBV4-1	TRBJ1-2	TRBD1
TGTGCCAGTAGTATCCCGACAGGGGTACACGAGCAGTACTTC	CASSIPTGVHEQYF	.	TRBV19	TRBJ2-7	TRBD1
TGTGCCAGCAGCCAAGGGGGCGCCTCGGTGGCTTTCTTT	CASSQGGASVAFF	few	TRBV14	TRBJ1-1	.
TGCAGCGTACTCGGGACAGGGGGGAGTCTATACGAGCAGTACTTC	CSVLGTGGSLYEQYF	.	TRBV29-1	TRBJ2-7	TRBD1
TGCAGTGCACAGGCGTGGGAGCAGTTCTTC	CSAQAWEQFF	few	TRBV20-1	TRBJ2-1	.
TGCGCCAGCAGCCAAGACTCCGGGACAACATATAAAACTAATGAAAAACTGTTTTTT	CASSQDSGTTYKTNEKLFF	.	TRBV4-1	TRBJ1-4	.
TGTGCCAGCAGCCCCGCCTTATTTGGGGCCCACAATGAGCAGTTCTTC	CASSPALFGAHNEQFF	.	TRBV7-9	TRBJ2-1	.
TGTGCCAGCAGCTTATTACCCAGGGCACCCGAGAACACTGAAGCTTTCTTT	CASSLLPRAPENTEAFF	.	TRBV7-3	TRBJ1-1	.
TGTGCCAGCAGTGATGGGGGGACCTACGAGCAGTACTTC	CASSDGGTYEQYF	.	TRBV6-1	TRBJ2-7	.
TGTGCCTGGAGTGACAGGGGCAGAATCGAGCAGTACTTC	CAWSDRGRIEQYF	few	TRBV30	TRBJ2-7	TRBD1
TGTGCCAGCAGCGTAGAAGCACAGCCGAACACTGAAGCTTTCTTT	CASSVEAQPNTEAFF	.	TRBV9	TRBJ1-1	.
TGTGCCAGCAGTGGCACAGGCCCACCCCTCCACTTT	CASSGTGPPLHF	.	TRBV2	TRBJ1-6	.
TGTGCCTGGAGCACCGGGATCTATGGCTACACCTTC	CAWSTGIYGYTF	.	TRBV30	TRBJ1-2	.
TGTGCCAGCAGTTTAATTGACAGGGATGGAAAACTGTTTTTT	CASSLIDRDGKLFF	.	TRBV27	TRBJ1-4	TRBD1
TGTGCCAGCAGTTACTCAGGGAGGAATAATTCACCCCTCCACTTT	CASSYSGRNNSPLHF	.	TRBV27	TRBJ1-6	.
TGTGCCTGGTCCATAGGGGGGGCCCAGTACAATGAGCAGTTCTTC	CAWSIGGAQYNEQFF	.	TRBV30	TRBJ2-1	.
TGTGCCAGCAGCCCTATCCTGGCGGGGGGCTACAGGAACACTGAAGCTTTCTTT	CASSPILAGGYRNTEAFF	.	TRBV7-9	TRBJ1-1	.
TGCAGCGTTTCTGGACGGTCCCAAAACATTCAGTACTTC	CSVSGRSQNIQYF	.	TRBV29-1	TRBJ2-4	.
TGTGCCAGCAGTCGACAGGGAGTTGAAAAACTGTTTTTT	CASSRQGVEKLFF	few	TRBV2	TRBJ1-4	TRBD1
TGTGCCATCAGTGATCGGACAGGGCCCTTCTATGGCTACACCTTC	CAISDRTGPFYGYTF	.	TRBV10-3	TRBJ1-2	TRBD1
TGTGCCAGCAGCTTAGGCCCGGGGGCTGGCTATGGCTACACCTTC	CASSLGPGAGYGYTF	.	TRBV13	TRBJ1-2	.
TGTGCCAGCAGTGGGATCTCTGGGGCCAACGTCCTGACTTTC	CASSGISGANVLTF	.	TRBV2	TRBJ2-6	.
TGTGCCACCAGCAGAGATGGGGACAGGAGCTCCTACGAGCAGTACTTC	CATSRDGDRSSYEQYF	.	TRBV15	TRBJ2-7	TRBD1
TGTGCCAGCAGTTTAGTATCACAGGGGTTTAATGGCTACACCTTC	CASSLVSQGFNGYTF	few	TRBV27	TRBJ1-2	TRBD1
TGTGCCAGCAGCCAATCGAGACCAAGGGATGGGGCCAACGTCCTGACTTTC	CASSQSRPRDGANVLTF	.	TRBV4-2	TRBJ2-6	.
TGCAGCGTTGCCCCAGGGGTGAGCTATGGCTACACCTTC	CSVAPGVSYGYTF	.	TRBV29-1	TRBJ1-2	.
TGCGCCAGCAGCAAGACCGGGACTACCGGCCGGGAGACCCAGTACTTC	CASSKTGTTGRETQYF	once	TRBV5-1	TRBJ2-5	TRBD2
TGTGCCAGCGGGGGACAGATGAACACTGAAGCTTTCTTT	CASGGQMNTEAFF	.	TRBV2	TRBJ1-1	TRBD1
TGTGCCAGCAGCACAAAGACAGCTTATAGCAATCAGCCCCAGCATTTT	CASSTKTAYSNQPQHF	.	TRBV5-6	TRBJ1-5	.
TGTGCCAGCAGTGGCTTGACAGGGGGCTATGGCTACACCTTC	CASSGLTGGYGYTF	few	TRBV2	TRBJ1-2	TRBD1
TGCAGCGTTGAAGATCATCCTGATTACAATGAGCAGTTCTTC	CSVEDHPDYNEQFF	once	TRBV29-1	TRBJ2-1	.
TGTGCCAGCAGCCCGGGGACAGGTCTGGTTGAAGCTTTCTTT	CASSPGTGLVEAFF	.	TRBV7-9	TRBJ1-1	TRBD1
TGTGCCAGCAGCCCAACAGCTAACTATGGCTACACCTTC	CASSPTANYGYTF	.	TRBV7-8	TRBJ1-2	.
TGCGCCAGCAGTAAAGAGGGTCCATTCACAGATACGCAGTATTTT	CASSKEGPFTDTQYF	.	TRBV5-1	TRBJ2-3	.
TGCAGCGTGGGGCAGGGAGGGAAGGCTGAAGCTTTCTTT	CSVGQGGKAEAFF	.	TRBV29-1	TRBJ1-1	.
TGTGCCAGCAGCGTAGCCCCAGACGTGGTGGAGACCCAGTACTTC	CASSVAPDVVETQYF	once	TRBV9	TRBJ2-5	.
TGTGCCTGGAGTGTAACGCGAGATACGCAGTATTTT	CAWSVTRDTQYF	.	TRBV30	TRBJ2-3	.
TGCAGCGTCGGACAGGGAACTGGGGCCAACGTCCTGACTTTC	CSVGQGTGANVLTF	.	TRBV29-1	TRBJ2-6	TRBD1
TGTGCCAGCAGCTTACGCGATGGGCGCAATCAGCCCCAGCATTTT	CASSLRDGRNQPQHF	few	TRBV7-8	TRBJ1-5	.
TGTGCCAGCAGCTTGGGGCTAGCGAGCCAAGAGACCCAGTACTTC	CASSLGLASQETQYF	.	TRBV5-6	TRBJ2-5	.